This T cell receptor beta chain was obtained from a study of OX40 agonist ivuxolimab in advanced cancers. As for the study in general: Patients were 82.7% male with ages about 23 to 90, mean around 61.

Assay used: immunoSEQ multiplex PCR; TCRdb lists only in-frame clones, some missing. The table lists about 100,000 clones, around nine tenths of them singletons. Worth noting for this clone: What it recognizes is unknown.

Broader study findings: Low normalized T-cell clonal expansion was also seen in some nonresponders. The study observed clonal expansion of CD4+ and CD8+ blood T cells by week 6 at 0.1 to 3.0 mg/kg.

The germline gives CDR1 SGHRS, CDR2 YFSETQ. V was shortened by 0 bases and J by 1 base, with 13 bases between the two germline ends. This CDR3 region has 17 residues. The sample in question was CD4+ or CD8+ T cells sorted from blood, obtained in a trial of the OX40 agonist ivuxolimab. The J gene is TRBJ2-2, the V gene TRBV5-1, with a weak D call TRBD2 (6 bases). This clonotype was sampled from an adult with an advanced solid tumor such as melanoma, head and neck, liver or kidney cancer. The CDR3: CASSLEVRGLNTGELFF. CDR3 in DNA: TGCGCCAGCAGCTTGGAGGTGCGGGGCTTGAACACCGGGGAGCTGTTTTTT.